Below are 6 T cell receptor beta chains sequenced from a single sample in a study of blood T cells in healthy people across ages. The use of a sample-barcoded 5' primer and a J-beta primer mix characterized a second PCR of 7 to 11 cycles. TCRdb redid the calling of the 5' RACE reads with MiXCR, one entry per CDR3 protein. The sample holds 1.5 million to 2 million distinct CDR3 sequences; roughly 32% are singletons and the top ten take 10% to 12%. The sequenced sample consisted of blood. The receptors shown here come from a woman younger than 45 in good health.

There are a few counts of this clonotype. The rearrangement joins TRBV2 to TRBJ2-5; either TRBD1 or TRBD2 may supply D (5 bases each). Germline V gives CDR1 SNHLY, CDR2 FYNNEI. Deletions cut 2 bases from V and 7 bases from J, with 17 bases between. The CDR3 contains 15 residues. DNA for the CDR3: TGTGCCAGCAGTGAACCCTATGGGACCGCCGGGACCCAGTACTTC. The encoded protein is CASSEPYGTAGTQYF.

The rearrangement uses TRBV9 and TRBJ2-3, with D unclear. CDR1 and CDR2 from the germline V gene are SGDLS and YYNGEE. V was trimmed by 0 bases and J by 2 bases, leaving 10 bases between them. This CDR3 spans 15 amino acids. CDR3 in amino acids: CASSVDTTYTDTQYF. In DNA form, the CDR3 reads TGTGCCAGCAGCGTAGACACAACCTACACAGATACGCAGTATTTT.

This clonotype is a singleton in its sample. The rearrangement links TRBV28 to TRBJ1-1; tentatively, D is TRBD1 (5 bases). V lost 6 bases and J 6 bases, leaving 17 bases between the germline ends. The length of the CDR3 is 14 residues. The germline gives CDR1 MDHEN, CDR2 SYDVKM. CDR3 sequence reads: CASRPETVMAEAFF. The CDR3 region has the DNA TGTGCCAGCAGACCCGAGACAGTTATGGCTGAAGCTTTCTTT.

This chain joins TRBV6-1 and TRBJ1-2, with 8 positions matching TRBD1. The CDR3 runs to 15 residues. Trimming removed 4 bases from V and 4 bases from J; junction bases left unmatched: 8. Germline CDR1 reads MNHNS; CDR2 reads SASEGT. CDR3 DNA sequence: TGTGCCAGCAGTGTTGGGGCAGGGGGCAGCTATGGCTACACCTTC. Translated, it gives CASSVGAGGSYGYTF.

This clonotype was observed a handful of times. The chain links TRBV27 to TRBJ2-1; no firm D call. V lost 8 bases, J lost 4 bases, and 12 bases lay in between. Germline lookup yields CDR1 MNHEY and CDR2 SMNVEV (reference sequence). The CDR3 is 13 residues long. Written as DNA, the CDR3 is TGTGCCAGCTCGCCGACACCTTACAATGAGCAGTTCTTC. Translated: CASSPTPYNEQFF.

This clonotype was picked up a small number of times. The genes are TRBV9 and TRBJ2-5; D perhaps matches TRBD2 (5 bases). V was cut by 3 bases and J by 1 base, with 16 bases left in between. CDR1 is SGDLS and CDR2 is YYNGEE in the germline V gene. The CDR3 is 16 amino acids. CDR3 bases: TGTGCCAGCAGCGCGAGCAGTCGCGGGTTCCAAGAGACCCAGTACTTC. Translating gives CASSASSRGFQETQYF.